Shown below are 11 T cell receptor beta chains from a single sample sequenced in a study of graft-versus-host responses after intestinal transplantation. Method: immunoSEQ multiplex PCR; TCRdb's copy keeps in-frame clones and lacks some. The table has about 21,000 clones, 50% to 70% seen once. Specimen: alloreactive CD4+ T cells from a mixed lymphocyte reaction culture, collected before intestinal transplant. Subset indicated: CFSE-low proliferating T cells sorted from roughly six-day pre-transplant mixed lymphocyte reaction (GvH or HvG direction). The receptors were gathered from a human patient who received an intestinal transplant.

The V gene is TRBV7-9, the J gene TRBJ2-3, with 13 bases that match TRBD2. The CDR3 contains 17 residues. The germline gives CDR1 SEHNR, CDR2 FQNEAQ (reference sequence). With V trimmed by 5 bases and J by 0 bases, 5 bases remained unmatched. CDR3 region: CASSTRTSGGSTDTQYF. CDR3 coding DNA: TGTGCCAGCAGCACCCGGACTAGCGGGGGTAGCACAGATACGCAGTATTTT.

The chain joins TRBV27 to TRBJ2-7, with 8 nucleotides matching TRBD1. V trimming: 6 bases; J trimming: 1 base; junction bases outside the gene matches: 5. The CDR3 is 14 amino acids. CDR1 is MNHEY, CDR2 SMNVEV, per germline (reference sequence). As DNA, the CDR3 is TGTGCCAGCAGACGGACAGGGATTTCCTACGAGCAGTACTTC. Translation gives CASRRTGISYEQYF.

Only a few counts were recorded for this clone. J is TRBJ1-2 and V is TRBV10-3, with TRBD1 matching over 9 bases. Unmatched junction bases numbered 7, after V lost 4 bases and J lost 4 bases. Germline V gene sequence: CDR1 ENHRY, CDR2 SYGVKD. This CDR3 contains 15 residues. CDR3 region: CAISGRQGDGYGYTF. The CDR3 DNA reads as TGTGCCATCAGTGGCAGACAGGGGGATGGCTATGGCTACACCTTC.

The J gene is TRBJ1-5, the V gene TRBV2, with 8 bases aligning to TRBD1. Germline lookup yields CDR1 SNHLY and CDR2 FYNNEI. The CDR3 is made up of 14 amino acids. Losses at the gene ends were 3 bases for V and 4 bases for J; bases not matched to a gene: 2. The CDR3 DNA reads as TGTGCCAGCAGTGACACAGGGGGGAATCAGCCCCAGCATTTT. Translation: CASSDTGGNQPQHF.

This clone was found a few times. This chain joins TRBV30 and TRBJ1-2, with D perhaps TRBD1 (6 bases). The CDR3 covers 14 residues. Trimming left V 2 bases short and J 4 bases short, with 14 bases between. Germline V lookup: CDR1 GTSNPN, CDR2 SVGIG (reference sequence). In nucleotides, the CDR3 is TGTGCCTGGAGTTCCCAACAGGGCCCCTATGGCTACACCTTC. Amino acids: CAWSSQQGPYGYTF.

The CDR3 region is CASSRGLVNTEAFF. The CDR3 coding sequence is TGTGCCAGCAGCAGGGGGCTGGTGAACACTGAAGCTTTCTTT. This chain uses TRBV6-5 with TRBJ1-1; 8 positions match TRBD1. Germline CDR1 is MNHEY and CDR2 is SVGAGI. J gave up 0 bases and V 6 bases, and 3 bases lay outside the gene matches. This CDR3 has 14 amino acids.

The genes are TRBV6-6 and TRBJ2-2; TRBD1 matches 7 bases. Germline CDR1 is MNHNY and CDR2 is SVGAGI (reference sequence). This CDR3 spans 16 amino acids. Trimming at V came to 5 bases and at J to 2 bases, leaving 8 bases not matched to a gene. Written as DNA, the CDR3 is TGTGCCAGCAGTAGAGGGGGCGCGCGAAACACCGGGGAGCTGTTTTTT. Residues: CASSRGGARNTGELFF.

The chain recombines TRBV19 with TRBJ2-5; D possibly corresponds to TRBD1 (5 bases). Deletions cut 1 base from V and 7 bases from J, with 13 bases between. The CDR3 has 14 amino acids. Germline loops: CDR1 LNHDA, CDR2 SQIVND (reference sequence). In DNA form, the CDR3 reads TGTGCCAGTAGTATAGGGGGCGGAGCAGGGACCCAGTACTTC. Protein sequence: CASSIGGGAGTQYF.

The CDR3 protein is CASSPIAGSLTDTQYF. In nucleotides, the CDR3 is TGTGCCAGCAGCCCGATAGCAGGGTCACTCACAGATACGCAGTATTTT. The rearrangement links TRBV5-5 to TRBJ2-3; tentative D call: TRBD1 (5 bases). The CDR3 consists of 16 residues. Germline V gene sequence: CDR1 SGHKS, CDR2 YYEKEE (reference sequence). V was clipped by 4 bases and J by 2 bases, with 17 bases between them.

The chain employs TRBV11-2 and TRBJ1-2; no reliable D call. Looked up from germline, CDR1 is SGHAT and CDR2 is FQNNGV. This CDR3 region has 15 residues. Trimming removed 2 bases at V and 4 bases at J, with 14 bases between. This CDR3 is CASSLSDRGGYGYTF. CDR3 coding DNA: TGTGCCAGCAGCTTAAGCGATCGGGGTGGCTATGGCTACACCTTC.

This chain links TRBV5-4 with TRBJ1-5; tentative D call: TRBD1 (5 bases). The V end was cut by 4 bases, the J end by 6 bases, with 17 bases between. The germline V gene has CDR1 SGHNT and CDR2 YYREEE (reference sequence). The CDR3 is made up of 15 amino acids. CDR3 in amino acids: CASSEREGRSQPQHF. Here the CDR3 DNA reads TGTGCCAGCAGCGAGCGGGAGGGACGGAGTCAGCCCCAGCATTTT.